These 32 T cell receptor beta chains share one sample of origin, sequenced in a study of blood T cell repertoires in COVID-19. Generated by immunoSEQ multiplex PCR, the TCRdb table keeps only in-frame clones and is missing some. The sample yields fewer than 300,000 clones, around 84% seen once. The sample taken for sequencing was peripheral blood. The source of these receptors is a man aged 50 to 59 with COVID-19, enrolled during active disease.

The rearrangement uses TRBV25-1 and TRBJ2-7; no clear D gene. V gave up 6 bases and J gave up 1 base, with 13 bases separating them. The CDR3 has 14 residues. Germline V lookup: CDR1 MGHDK, CDR2 SYGVNS. The CDR3 DNA reads TGTGCCAGCAGCTCGCAGGTCCGGTCCTACGAGCAGTACTTC. This codes for CASSSQVRSYEQYF.

In DNA, the CDR3 is TGTGCCATACGGACTAGCGAGGAGACCCAGTACTTC. It codes for CAIRTSEETQYF. This chain connects TRBV10-3 to TRBJ2-5; TRBD2 matches at 9 bases. Losses at the gene ends were 9 bases for V and 5 bases for J; bases not matched to a gene: 4. The CDR3 spans 12 residues. Germline V gene data show CDR1 as ENHRY and CDR2 as SYGVKD.

The chain employs TRBV7-9 and TRBJ1-1, with a weak D call TRBD1 (6 bases). The CDR3 has 14 amino acids. The germline V and J ends were trimmed by 0 bases and 5 bases, with 10 bases remaining between them. Germline V CDR1 and CDR2: SEHNR, FQNEAQ (reference sequence). The chain's CDR3 is CASSLARGWTEAFF. The CDR3 DNA reads as TGTGCCAGCAGCTTAGCCAGGGGATGGACTGAAGCTTTCTTT.

The chain is built from TRBV18 and TRBJ1-1; TRBD1 agrees at 8 bases. Trimming cost V 2 bases and J 0 bases; bases outside gene matches: 2. The length of the CDR3 is 15 residues. Germline V lookup: CDR1 KGHSH, CDR2 LQKENI. The chain's CDR3 is CASSPGDRMNTEAFF. The CDR3 nucleotides read TGTGCCAGCTCACCAGGGGACAGGATGAACACTGAAGCTTTCTTT.

The rearrangement uses TRBV10-3 and TRBJ1-1; D might be TRBD1 (5 bases). There are 12 residues in the CDR3. Deletions cut 4 bases from V and 8 bases from J, with 11 bases between. Germline-derived CDR1 and CDR2 are ENHRY and SYGVKD. The DNA of the CDR3 is TGTGCCATCAGTGGAACGGGGGGGGAAGCTTTCTTT. Translating gives CAISGTGGEAFF.

This chain links TRBV7-2 with TRBJ2-7, with 7 bases aligning to TRBD1. This CDR3 comprises 14 residues. CDR1 SGHTA and CDR2 FQGNSA come from the germline V gene. V was clipped by 1 base and J by 3 bases; unmatched bases: 3. The CDR3 loop is CASSLGGQSYEQYF. The CDR3 nucleotides are TGTGCCAGCAGCTTAGGGGGACAGAGCTACGAGCAGTACTTC.

The genes are TRBV5-1 and TRBJ1-2; 10 bases fit TRBD1. Trimming took 5 bases from V and 6 from J; bases not matched to a gene: 7. Germline loops: CDR1 SGHRS, CDR2 YFSETQ. The CDR3 runs to 14 residues. The CDR3 DNA reads TGCGCCAGCAGACTAGCCGGGACAGGGGATGGCTACACCTTC. Its protein is CASRLAGTGDGYTF.

The chain uses TRBV5-1 and TRBJ1-1; D is ambiguous. This CDR3 has 16 residues. The germline V and J ends were trimmed by 4 bases and 2 bases, with 18 bases remaining between them. Per the germline V gene, CDR1 is SGHRS and CDR2 is YFSETQ. The CDR3 sequence is CASSQDPGRVNTEAFF. CDR3 in DNA: TGCGCCAGCAGCCAGGACCCTGGGAGGGTAAACACTGAAGCTTTCTTT.

This rearrangement joins TRBV4-1 to TRBJ1-2; 8 bases are shared with TRBD1. J gave up 2 bases and V 4 bases, and 3 bases lay outside the gene matches. Germline V gene lookup returns CDR1 MGHRA and CDR2 YSYEKL. The CDR3 length is 14 residues. For the CDR3, the DNA is TGCGCCAGCAGCCCCGGACAGGGAAACTATGGCTACACCTTC. Its translation is CASSPGQGNYGYTF.

This chain links TRBV7-2 with TRBJ1-1; no reliable D call. Germline lookup yields CDR1 SGHTA and CDR2 FQGNSA. There are 14 residues in the CDR3. V was clipped by 0 bases and J by 1 base, with 6 bases between them. The CDR3: CASSLAQANTEAFF. CDR3 coding DNA: TGTGCCAGCAGCTTAGCCCAGGCGAACACTGAAGCTTTCTTT.

V usage is TRBV27 and J usage is TRBJ2-7, with 10 bases that match TRBD1. V gave up 2 bases and J gave up 5 bases; unmatched junction bases: 6. The CDR3 covers 15 residues. In germline, CDR1 is MNHEY, CDR2 SMNVEV (reference sequence). The CDR3 nucleotides read TGTGCCAGCAGTTTAGCCCGGGGACAGGGGCACGAGCAGTACTTC. It is translated as CASSLARGQGHEQYF.

Here the CDR3 DNA reads TGTGCCAGCAGCTCGCAGGGGGCGGATTCACCCCTCCACTTT. It yields the protein CASSSQGADSPLHF. The rearrangement links TRBV7-2 to TRBJ1-6, with 8 bases fitting TRBD1. V dropped 4 bases and J dropped 8; count of bases not matched to a gene: 4. CDR1 is SGHTA, CDR2 FQGNSA, per germline. The CDR3 sequence is 14 residues long.

The chain has TRBV30 and TRBJ1-6, with D possibly TRBD1 on 5 matching bases. There are 14 residues in the CDR3. The V end lost 1 base, the J end lost 6 bases, and 10 bases lay between the germline ends. CDR1 is GTSNPN and CDR2 is SVGIG in the germline V gene (reference sequence). The CDR3 DNA reads TGTGCCTGGAGTGAAGGACAACCTAATTCACCCCTCCACTTT. Translating it yields CAWSEGQPNSPLHF.

A single count supports this clone. The rearrangement uses TRBV4-1 and TRBJ2-4; D might be TRBD2 (5 bases). The germline CDR1 and CDR2 sequences are MGHRA and YSYEKL. Trimming took 0 bases from V and 4 from J, leaving 19 bases between them. CDR3 length equals 18 residues. CDR3 nucleotides: TGCGCCAGCAGCCAAGATGGTGGACGAGCGGATTCGAAAAACATTCAGTACTTC. Translation gives CASSQDGGRADSKNIQYF.

This rearrangement joins TRBV7-9 to TRBJ2-4, with D perhaps TRBD2 (6 bases). CDR3 length equals 16 residues. Germline CDR1 and CDR2: SEHNR and FQNEAQ (reference sequence). Trimming shortened V by 4 bases and J by 0 bases, and 13 bases separated the two germline ends. The CDR3 sequence: CASSSASVGAKNIQYF. In DNA, the CDR3 is TGTGCCAGCAGCTCGGCTAGCGTAGGAGCCAAAAACATTCAGTACTTC. The full variable domain, its missing parts supplied by reference TRBV7-9 and TRBJ2-4, is DTGVSQNPRHKITKRGQNVTFRCDPISEHNRLYWYRQTLGQGPEFLTYFQNEAQLEKSRLLSDRFSAERPKGSFSTLEIQRTEQGDSAMYLCASSSASVGAKNIQYFGAGTRLSVL.

This rearrangement joins TRBV7-3 to TRBJ2-1, with 10 bases matching TRBD1. This CDR3 region has 15 residues. With V trimmed by 5 bases and J by 6 bases, 7 bases remained unmatched. Germline values: CDR1 SGHTA, CDR2 FQGTGA. This chain's CDR3 is CASSPTGTGVNEQFF. The CDR3 DNA sequence: TGTGCCAGCAGCCCAACCGGGACAGGGGTCAATGAGCAGTTCTTC.

The V gene is TRBV7-2, the J gene TRBJ2-1, with TRBD2 identical over 14 bases. This CDR3 is 15 amino acids long. Per the germline V gene, CDR1 is SGHTA and CDR2 is FQGNSA. V shed 5 bases, J shed 9 bases, and the junction held 6 bases outside the gene matches. CDR3 sequence: CASSPGLAGVLEQFF. CDR3 nucleotide sequence: TGTGCCAGCAGCCCGGGACTAGCGGGAGTTCTTGAGCAGTTCTTC.

The chain is built from TRBV19 and TRBJ1-4; D uncertain. The V end was cut by 7 bases, the J end by 0 bases, with 6 bases between. The CDR3 has 13 amino acids. Germline V CDR1 and CDR2: LNHDA, SQIVND (reference sequence). The CDR3 region is CASTDATNEKLFF. DNA of the CDR3: TGTGCCAGTACAGATGCAACTAATGAAAAACTGTTTTTT.

This clone was counted a single time. This chain links TRBV7-3 with TRBJ1-2; D is unclear. V was clipped by 0 bases and J by 5 bases, with 10 bases between them. This CDR3 spans 14 amino acids. In germline, CDR1 is SGHTA, CDR2 FQGTGA. CDR3 sequence (DNA): TGTGCCAGCAGCTTAACCCATGGGAGTTATGGCTACACCTTC. It translates to CASSLTHGSYGYTF.

J is TRBJ2-5 and V is TRBV6-5; 9 bases are shared with TRBD1. J was trimmed by 3 bases and V by 6 bases; bases with no gene match: 5. The CDR3 is 14 residues long. Per germline, CDR1 MNHEY and CDR2 SVGAGI. CDR3 sequence (DNA): TGTGCCAGCAGCAATCGGACAGGGGAAGAGACCCAGTACTTC. Protein product: CASSNRTGEETQYF.

J is TRBJ2-7 and V is TRBV7-9; D unresolved. Trimming took off 3 bases at V and 6 bases at J, with 18 bases between the two ends. There are 15 residues in the CDR3. The germline gives CDR1 SEHNR, CDR2 FQNEAQ (reference sequence). The CDR3 here is CASSFDMSARGEQYF. In DNA form, the CDR3 reads TGTGCCAGCAGCTTTGATATGTCAGCTCGAGGCGAGCAGTACTTC.

The chain has TRBV5-1 and TRBJ2-7, with 9 bases identical to TRBD2. V trimming: 6 bases; J trimming: 0 bases; junction bases outside the gene matches: 16. This CDR3 is 18 amino acids long. Germline-derived CDR1 and CDR2 are SGHRS and YFSETQ. Here the CDR3 DNA reads TGCGCCAGCAAGGTCTCGTGGCTAGCGGGACCGGACTCCTACGAGCAGTACTTC. Protein: CASKVSWLAGPDSYEQYF.

This chain links TRBV5-6 with TRBJ1-2, with unresolved D. In germline, CDR1 is SGHDT, CDR2 YYEEEE. V lost 1 base, J lost 4 bases, and 14 bases lay in between. The CDR3 runs to 15 residues. This CDR3 is CASSLSGYSGYGYTF. DNA for the CDR3: TGTGCCAGCAGCTTGTCTGGGTACAGCGGCTATGGCTACACCTTC.

V and J are TRBV6-5 and TRBJ2-7; TRBD2 might be the D (5 bases). Between the trimmed V and J ends, which lost 5 bases and 3 bases, there was a span of 14 bases. Germline CDR1 and CDR2: MNHEY and SVGAGI. This CDR3 region has 14 residues. The CDR3: CASSRGGLNYEQYF. CDR3 in DNA: TGTGCCAGCAGTCGTGGCGGGTTGAACTACGAGCAGTACTTC.

The V call is TRBV25-1, the J call TRBJ1-5; 7 positions match TRBD1. The CDR3 runs 15 residues. Per germline, CDR1 MGHDK and CDR2 SYGVNS. V shed 2 bases, J shed 5 bases, and the junction held 6 bases outside the gene matches. Written as DNA, the CDR3 is TGTGCCAGCAGTGAACCAGGGGGAGCCGATCAGCCCCAGCATTTT. It yields the protein CASSEPGGADQPQHF. The entire variable domain, with the rest obtained from reference TRBV25-1 and TRBJ1-5, is as follows: EADIYQTPRYLVIGTGKKITLECSQTMGHDKMYWYQQDPGMELHLIHYSYGVNSTEKGDLSSESTVSRIRTEHFPLTLESARPSHTSQYLCASSEPGGADQPQHFGDGTRLSIL.

This chain joins TRBV9 and TRBJ1-2, with D possibly being TRBD1 (5 bases). The CDR3 length is 14 residues. The V gene lost 0 bases and the J gene lost 3 bases, with 9 bases spanning the gap. In germline, CDR1 is SGDLS, CDR2 YYNGEE. In DNA, the CDR3 is TGTGCCAGCAGCGTAGCTACGACAGACTATGGCTACACCTTC. Amino acid sequence: CASSVATTDYGYTF.

CDR3 bases: TGTGCCATCAGTGAAGAAGGGACTAGTAACGAGCAGTACTTC. Amino acid sequence: CAISEEGTSNEQYF. V usage is TRBV10-3 and J usage is TRBJ2-7, with 8 bases lining up with TRBD2. Germline loops: CDR1 ENHRY, CDR2 SYGVKD. Losses at the gene ends were 3 bases for V and 5 bases for J; bases not matched to a gene: 6. The CDR3 totals 14 residues.

Note on this clone: Other DNA variants within this sample encode the same CDR3. The V gene is TRBV2, the J gene TRBJ2-7; 8 nucleotides align to TRBD2. Trimming cost V 7 bases and J 2 bases; bases outside gene matches: 4. The CDR3 sequence is 13 residues long. The germline V gene has CDR1 SNHLY and CDR2 FYNNEI. CDR3 nucleotides: TGTGCCAGCACCCGGACTAGCCCCTACGAGCAGTACTTC. It is translated as CASTRTSPYEQYF.

The rearrangement uses TRBV7-2 and TRBJ2-1, with TRBD1 matching 8 bases. V shed 5 bases and J 2 bases; nucleotides not matched to a gene: 5. This CDR3 region has 15 residues. Germline CDR1 SGHTA, CDR2 FQGNSA. The CDR3, as DNA: TGTGCCAGCAGCCTCGGACAGGGCCCCTACAATGAGCAGTTCTTC. As protein: CASSLGQGPYNEQFF.

The V gene is TRBV5-6, the J gene TRBJ1-2; 10 bases align to TRBD1. The CDR3 extends over 15 amino acids. V was clipped by 4 bases and J by 4 bases; unmatched bases: 7. The germline V gene encodes CDR1 SGHDT and CDR2 YYEEEE. The CDR3: CASSVDRGRTYGYTF. Here the CDR3 DNA reads TGTGCCAGCAGCGTCGACAGGGGGCGCACCTATGGCTACACCTTC.

The J gene is TRBJ2-7, the V gene TRBV6-5, with 13 bases fitting TRBD2. Germline assignment: CDR1 MNHEY and CDR2 SVGAGI. Trimming removed 8 bases from V and 7 bases from J; junction bases left unmatched: 8. The CDR3 spans 14 residues. The CDR3 is CASSEPGLAGEQYF. In nucleotides, the CDR3 is TGTGCCAGCTCGGAACCGGGACTAGCGGGAGAGCAGTACTTC.

The rearrangement links TRBV10-3 to TRBJ1-6; 9 nucleotides align to TRBD1. Trimming cost V 6 bases and J 10 bases; bases outside gene matches: 7. Germline loops: CDR1 ENHRY, CDR2 SYGVKD. The CDR3 extends over 14 amino acids. The CDR3 DNA reads as TGTGCCATCAGGGGGGGGACAGGGCGCTCACCCCTCCACTTT. Translated: CAIRGGTGRSPLHF.